This TCR beta chain came from a study of T cells in localized non-small cell lung cancer. Study findings and constraints: Longer survival (overall) was linked to higher T cell density in blood. Appearances in adjacent lung were noted for a median 57 of the top 100 tumor clones. Tumor trailed uninvolved adjacent lung in T cell clonality, which peaked there. Heterogeneity stays possible, as sequencing covered only one tumor region.

Libraries were prepared by immunoSEQ multiplex PCR; TCRdb keeps only in-frame clonotypes and omits some of them. This table holds tens of thousands of clones, around 87% found once. Comment on this clone: The antigen is not known.

Per the germline V gene, CDR1 is SGHTA and CDR2 is FQGNSA. This CDR3 is 16 amino acids long. The V and J ends lost 1 base and 2 bases, in that order; junction bases with no gene match: 5. Sample: peripheral blood, taken before any cancer treatment. J is TRBJ2-7 and V is TRBV7-2; 10 nucleotides align to TRBD2. This clonotype was sampled from a woman aged 18 to 49 with stage III lung adenocarcinoma. The CDR3 DNA follows: TGTGCCAGCAGCTTAGGGGCTAGCGGGGGAACCTACGAGCAGTACTTC. Amino acid sequence: CASSLGASGGTYEQYF.